What follows is one T cell receptor beta chain and its context. Antigen specificity is unknown. This sample stems from a study of T-cell memory formation after mild COVID-19. Study as a whole: In these data, TCR clusters were largely donor specific. General study points: Among CD4+ contracting clones, most were CM and EM, and CD8+ ones EMRA. Memory sampled before infection contained some responding clones, suggesting cross-reactive memory joined. Clones contracting over day 15 to 85 were CD4/CD8 balanced, with later expanders leaning CD4+.

V was cut by 1 base and J by 5 bases, with 21 bases left in between. Germline V gene lookup returns CDR1 MGHRA and CDR2 YSYEKL. This CDR3 has 18 amino acids. TCRdb re-called the 5' RACE reads through MiXCR, storing one row per CDR3 protein. The sample consists of 350,000 to 500,000 distinct CDR3 sequences, 20% to 30% of them appearing once. The chain combines TRBV4-1 with TRBJ2-1; the D gene is possibly TRBD2 (6 bases). This TCR was sampled from an adult woman who had mild COVID-19 (a few samples of this study predate the infection). Cell type and time point are not known. Sequences were obtained from PBMCs or a T cell subset sorted from them (not recorded which). The CDR3 region is CASSQAPRGSGVHNEQFF. CDR3 sequence (DNA): TGCGCCAGCAGCCAAGCCCCGCGGGGTAGCGGCGTCCACAATGAGCAGTTCTTC.